A selection of T cell receptor beta chains follows, all from one sample in a study of cytomegalovirus exposure and HLA in healthy donors. The data were produced by immunoSEQ multiplex PCR, yet TCRdb's version contains in-frame clones alone and is incomplete. Of approximately 85,000 clones listed, around 70% are singletons. Specimen: PBMCs. Receptors were obtained from a woman in her forties in good health and CMV-seropositive. CDR3s include the opening cysteine and the closing phenylalanine or tryptophan. Each record gives: CDR3 length, J gene, clone size, D gene, V gene, CDR3 DNA, CDR3 protein. D genes are given only for firm matches. Where a row states a size, it is once, few, many or the class of an expanded clone; other rows omit it.

CDR3 length: 15; J gene: TRBJ1-5; clone size: few; D gene: TRBD1; V gene: TRBV28; CDR3 DNA: TGTGCCAGCAGACCCAGACAGGGGGCATCTCAGCCCCAGCATTTT; CDR3 protein: CASRPRQGASQPQHF
CDR3 length: 15; J gene: TRBJ1-2; clone size: NA; D gene: TRBD1; V gene: TRBV19; CDR3 DNA: TGTGCCAGTAGTAGAGGGACAGGGTCCTTCTTGGGCTACACCTTC; CDR3 protein: CASSRGTGSFLGYTF
CDR3 length: 16; J gene: TRBJ2-1; clone size: few; D gene: NA; V gene: TRBV19; CDR3 DNA: TGTGCCAGTAGTATAGGAGGGACAAGCTCCTACAATGAGCAGTTCTTC; CDR3 protein: CASSIGGTSSYNEQFF
CDR3 length: 11; J gene: TRBJ1-1; clone size: NA; D gene: TRBD1; V gene: TRBV10-3; CDR3 DNA: TGTGCCTCCTCACAGGGGGGGGTACCTTTCTTT; CDR3 protein: CASSQGGVPFF
CDR3 length: 16; J gene: TRBJ1-2; clone size: NA; D gene: TRBD1; V gene: TRBV19; CDR3 DNA: TGTGCCAGTAGTATCCCGGGACAGGGAAGGTACTATGGCTACACCTTC; CDR3 protein: CASSIPGQGRYYGYTF
CDR3 length: 13; J gene: TRBJ2-7; clone size: NA; D gene: TRBD1; V gene: TRBV27; CDR3 DNA: TGTGCCAGCAGTTCGACAGGGGTGTACGAGCAGTACTTC; CDR3 protein: CASSSTGVYEQYF
CDR3 length: 12; J gene: TRBJ1-5; clone size: NA; D gene: NA; V gene: TRBV6-5; CDR3 DNA: TGTGCCAGCAGTTACCCCGGGCAGCCCCAGCATTTT; CDR3 protein: CASSYPGQPQHF
CDR3 length: 13; J gene: TRBJ1-4; clone size: NA; D gene: NA; V gene: TRBV6-5; CDR3 DNA: TGTGCCAGCAAAGAAGGTTCGGGTGAAAAACTGTTTTTT; CDR3 protein: CASKEGSGEKLFF
CDR3 length: 15; J gene: TRBJ1-2; clone size: NA; D gene: TRBD1; V gene: TRBV19; CDR3 DNA: TGTGCCAGTAGCAAGCCGGGACAGGGTTTCTATGGCTACACCTTC; CDR3 protein: CASSKPGQGFYGYTF
CDR3 length: 13; J gene: TRBJ2-2; clone size: NA; D gene: TRBD2; V gene: TRBV2; CDR3 DNA: TGTGCCAGCACGCGGGGGATCACCGGGGAGCTGTTTTTT; CDR3 protein: CASTRGITGELFF
CDR3 length: 13; J gene: TRBJ2-7; clone size: NA; D gene: NA; V gene: TRBV7-6; CDR3 DNA: TGTGCCAGCTCGACTTATAAGACCTACGAGCAGTACTTC; CDR3 protein: CASSTYKTYEQYF
CDR3 length: 14; J gene: TRBJ1-2; clone size: NA; D gene: TRBD1; V gene: TRBV19; CDR3 DNA: TGTGCCAGTAGCAAACAGGGGCGAGGCTATGGCTACACCTTC; CDR3 protein: CASSKQGRGYGYTF
CDR3 length: 15; J gene: TRBJ1-1; clone size: once; D gene: NA; V gene: TRBV28; CDR3 DNA: TGTGCCAGCAGTTTAAACCTGGGGGCCTTTGTGGAAGCTTTCTTT; CDR3 protein: CASSLNLGAFVEAFF
CDR3 length: 14; J gene: TRBJ2-1; clone size: NA; D gene: NA; V gene: TRBV9; CDR3 DNA: TGTGCCAGCAGCGTTGGGGGGACCTACAATGAGCAGTTCTTC; CDR3 protein: CASSVGGTYNEQFF
CDR3 length: 14; J gene: TRBJ2-2; clone size: NA; D gene: NA; V gene: TRBV7-2; CDR3 DNA: TGTGCCAGCAGCCTAAACGTTAAGCCCGGGGAGCTGTTTTTT; CDR3 protein: CASSLNVKPGELFF
CDR3 length: 13; J gene: TRBJ2-7; clone size: NA; D gene: TRBD2; V gene: TRBV10-3; CDR3 DNA: TGTGCCAGCCATACTGGGGGGGGCTACGAGCAGTACTTC; CDR3 protein: CASHTGGGYEQYF
CDR3 length: 18; J gene: TRBJ1-6; clone size: few; D gene: NA; V gene: TRBV4-1; CDR3 DNA: TGCGCCAGCAGCCAAGTTCTAGGGGGTGGCTCCTATAATTCACCCCTCCACTTT; CDR3 protein: CASSQVLGGGSYNSPLHF
CDR3 length: 13; J gene: TRBJ1-2; clone size: NA; D gene: TRBD1; V gene: TRBV28; CDR3 DNA: TGTGCCAGCAGTTTATCAGGGGGTTACGGCTACACCTTC; CDR3 protein: CASSLSGGYGYTF
CDR3 length: 17; J gene: TRBJ2-7; clone size: NA; D gene: NA; V gene: TRBV27; CDR3 DNA: TGTGCCAGCAGTTTATCGATAGGGGGGGGGAATCTCTACGAGCAGTACTTC; CDR3 protein: CASSLSIGGGNLYEQYF
CDR3 length: 15; J gene: TRBJ1-3; clone size: NA; D gene: NA; V gene: TRBV30; CDR3 DNA: TGTGCCTGGAGTGTTACAGGTTTCTCTGGAAACACCATATATTTT; CDR3 protein: CAWSVTGFSGNTIYF
CDR3 length: 16; J gene: TRBJ1-3; clone size: NA; D gene: TRBD1; V gene: TRBV6-5; CDR3 DNA: TGTGCCAGCAGTTACTCCGGACAGGGCGCTGGAAACACCATATATTTT; CDR3 protein: CASSYSGQGAGNTIYF
CDR3 length: 12; J gene: TRBJ2-7; clone size: many; D gene: NA; V gene: TRBV6-5; CDR3 DNA: TGTGCCGATCATCAGGGGATCGGGGAGCAGTACTTC; CDR3 protein: CADHQGIGEQYF
CDR3 length: 14; J gene: TRBJ2-5; clone size: NA; D gene: TRBD2; V gene: TRBV7-6; CDR3 DNA: TGTGCCAGCAGCCCTACGGGGGGAGGGGAGACCCAGTACTTC; CDR3 protein: CASSPTGGGETQYF
CDR3 length: 15; J gene: TRBJ1-6; clone size: few; D gene: TRBD1; V gene: TRBV5-6; CDR3 DNA: TGTGCCAGCCACACATGGGACAGGCCCAATTCACCCCTCCACTTT; CDR3 protein: CASHTWDRPNSPLHF
CDR3 length: 16; J gene: TRBJ2-3; clone size: few; D gene: NA; V gene: TRBV5-4; CDR3 DNA: TGTGCCAGCAGCCTGTTCGGGGGAGTGAGCTCAGATACGCAGTATTTT; CDR3 protein: CASSLFGGVSSDTQYF
CDR3 length: 16; J gene: TRBJ2-1; clone size: once; D gene: TRBD2; V gene: TRBV5-4; CDR3 DNA: TGTGCCAGCAGCCTGTTAGCGGGGGGCAATCCCCATGAGCAGTTCTTC; CDR3 protein: CASSLLAGGNPHEQFF
CDR3 length: 15; J gene: TRBJ2-6; clone size: NA; D gene: NA; V gene: TRBV28; CDR3 DNA: TGTGCCAGCACCACCGCAGGGGCTGGGGCCAACGTCCTGACTTTC; CDR3 protein: CASTTAGAGANVLTF
CDR3 length: 19; J gene: TRBJ1-4; clone size: NA; D gene: TRBD1; V gene: TRBV7-9; CDR3 DNA: TGTGCCAGCAGCCCTAGGGGGCCAGGGAGAGCTGCAACTAATGAAAAACTGTTTTTT; CDR3 protein: CASSPRGPGRAATNEKLFF
CDR3 length: 13; J gene: TRBJ1-2; clone size: NA; D gene: NA; V gene: TRBV28; CDR3 DNA: TGTGCCAGCAGACAGGGAACCCCCTATGGCTACACCTTC; CDR3 protein: CASRQGTPYGYTF
CDR3 length: 15; J gene: TRBJ2-7; clone size: NA; D gene: TRBD2; V gene: TRBV4-2; CDR3 DNA: TGTGCCAGCAGCTTAACTAGCGGGGGGACCTACGAGCAGTACTTC; CDR3 protein: CASSLTSGGTYEQYF
CDR3 length: 14; J gene: TRBJ2-5; clone size: NA; D gene: NA; V gene: TRBV6-5; CDR3 DNA: TGTGCCAGCAGTTACCAGGCGTATCAAGAGACCCAGTACTTC; CDR3 protein: CASSYQAYQETQYF
CDR3 length: 16; J gene: TRBJ1-3; clone size: NA; D gene: NA; V gene: TRBV6-1; CDR3 DNA: TGTGCCAGCAGTGCACGGGGGGGGGCGGCTGGAAACACCATATATTTT; CDR3 protein: CASSARGGAAGNTIYF
CDR3 length: 16; J gene: TRBJ2-1; clone size: once; D gene: TRBD1; V gene: TRBV6-5; CDR3 DNA: TGTGCCAGCAGTTCGGGACAGGGGGCGCCGTACAATGAGCAGTTCTTC; CDR3 protein: CASSSGQGAPYNEQFF
CDR3 length: 14; J gene: TRBJ1-1; clone size: NA; D gene: NA; V gene: TRBV6-5; CDR3 DNA: TGTGCCAGCAGTGAAGATCCGGGGATGACTGAAGCTTTCTTT; CDR3 protein: CASSEDPGMTEAFF
CDR3 length: 15; J gene: TRBJ1-1; clone size: NA; D gene: NA; V gene: TRBV5-1; CDR3 DNA: TGCGCCAGCAGCTTGGAGCGGCAGGTAAACACTGAAGCTTTCTTT; CDR3 protein: CASSLERQVNTEAFF
CDR3 length: 14; J gene: TRBJ2-5; clone size: NA; D gene: NA; V gene: TRBV7-2; CDR3 DNA: TGTGCCAGCAGCCCACGGGGTAGCGGAGGGACCCAGTACTTC; CDR3 protein: CASSPRGSGGTQYF
CDR3 length: 12; J gene: TRBJ1-5; clone size: NA; D gene: NA; V gene: TRBV30; CDR3 DNA: TGTGCCTCAGGGATCGGCAATCAGCCCCAGCATTTT; CDR3 protein: CASGIGNQPQHF
CDR3 length: 18; J gene: TRBJ2-1; clone size: NA; D gene: TRBD2; V gene: TRBV4-1; CDR3 DNA: TGCGCCAGCAGCCAAGGTGGGACTAGCGGGGGGAGGGGTAATGAGCAGTTCTTC; CDR3 protein: CASSQGGTSGGRGNEQFF
CDR3 length: 16; J gene: TRBJ2-2; clone size: NA; D gene: TRBD2; V gene: TRBV9; CDR3 DNA: TGTGCCAGCAGCCCCCGGGCGGGGGTGAGTACCGGGGAGCTGTTTTTT; CDR3 protein: CASSPRAGVSTGELFF
CDR3 length: 14; J gene: TRBJ1-4; clone size: NA; D gene: TRBD1; V gene: TRBV28; CDR3 DNA: TGTGCCAGCAGGAACAGGGGGCCGGATGAAAAACTGTTTTTT; CDR3 protein: CASRNRGPDEKLFF
CDR3 length: 13; J gene: TRBJ1-1; clone size: NA; D gene: TRBD1; V gene: TRBV27; CDR3 DNA: TGTGCCAGCATCGCGACAGGGAACACTGAAGTTTTCTTT; CDR3 protein: CASIATGNTEVFF
CDR3 length: 17; J gene: TRBJ1-2; clone size: NA; D gene: NA; V gene: TRBV5-1; CDR3 DNA: TGCGCCAGCAGCTCGAAACCCCGGACACCAGGAGATTATGGCTACACCTTC; CDR3 protein: CASSSKPRTPGDYGYTF
CDR3 length: 12; J gene: TRBJ1-4; clone size: few; D gene: NA; V gene: TRBV4-1; CDR3 DNA: TGCGCCAGCAGCCAAGTAAATGAAAAACTGTTTTTT; CDR3 protein: CASSQVNEKLFF
CDR3 length: 14; J gene: TRBJ2-3; clone size: NA; D gene: TRBD2; V gene: TRBV2; CDR3 DNA: TGTGCCAGCAGGGAGACTAGCGGGGCAGATACGCAGTATTTT; CDR3 protein: CASRETSGADTQYF
CDR3 length: 15; J gene: TRBJ1-4; clone size: NA; D gene: NA; V gene: TRBV5-4; CDR3 DNA: TGTGCCAGCAGCCTAGGGGGGGCATTTGGTGAAAAACTGTTTTTT; CDR3 protein: CASSLGGAFGEKLFF
CDR3 length: 14; J gene: TRBJ1-1; clone size: few; D gene: TRBD1; V gene: TRBV10-3; CDR3 DNA: TGTGCCATCAGTGTTGGGACAGCGAACACTGAAGCTTTCTTT; CDR3 protein: CAISVGTANTEAFF
CDR3 length: 13; J gene: TRBJ1-2; clone size: NA; D gene: NA; V gene: TRBV7-9; CDR3 DNA: TGTGCCAGCAGCTTCGGTTATGCTTACGGCTACACCTTC; CDR3 protein: CASSFGYAYGYTF
CDR3 length: 12; J gene: TRBJ2-6; clone size: NA; D gene: NA; V gene: TRBV7-2; CDR3 DNA: TGTGCCAGCAGCTCCCTCCGGGGTGTCCTGACTTTC; CDR3 protein: CASSSLRGVLTF
CDR3 length: 16; J gene: TRBJ2-5; clone size: few; D gene: TRBD2; V gene: TRBV7-2; CDR3 DNA: TGTGCCAGCAGCCCGGGGGCAAGCGGGGGACAAGAGACCCAGTACTTC; CDR3 protein: CASSPGASGGQETQYF
CDR3 length: 15; J gene: TRBJ1-2; clone size: few; D gene: NA; V gene: TRBV7-2; CDR3 DNA: TGTGCCAGCAGCTTAGCAGGGGTTCCTAACTATGGCTACACCTTC; CDR3 protein: CASSLAGVPNYGYTF
CDR3 length: 16; J gene: TRBJ2-1; clone size: NA; D gene: NA; V gene: TRBV4-1; CDR3 DNA: TGCGCCAGCAGCCAAGGACGACTCAGCCACTACAATGAGCAGTTCTTC; CDR3 protein: CASSQGRLSHYNEQFF
CDR3 length: 17; J gene: TRBJ2-7; clone size: NA; D gene: TRBD2; V gene: TRBV27; CDR3 DNA: TGTGCCAGCAGTTCGATCCCTCGAGCGGGACCCTCCTACGAGCAGTACTTC; CDR3 protein: CASSSIPRAGPSYEQYF
CDR3 length: 13; J gene: TRBJ1-1; clone size: few; D gene: TRBD1; V gene: TRBV5-1; CDR3 DNA: TGCGCCAGCAGGGAGACAGGGGCGACTGAAGCTTTCTTT; CDR3 protein: CASRETGATEAFF
CDR3 length: 14; J gene: TRBJ1-2; clone size: once; D gene: NA; V gene: TRBV15; CDR3 DNA: TGTGCCACCAGCCCAGGGAACCCAAACTATGGCTACCCCTTC; CDR3 protein: CATSPGNPNYGYPF
CDR3 length: 12; J gene: TRBJ2-7; clone size: NA; D gene: NA; V gene: TRBV30; CDR3 DNA: TGTGCCTGGAGTAGGGGCTCCTACGAGCAGTACTTC; CDR3 protein: CAWSRGSYEQYF
CDR3 length: 15; J gene: TRBJ2-5; clone size: NA; D gene: NA; V gene: TRBV5-5; CDR3 DNA: TGTGCCAGCAGCTTGAATGCAGGGGTCCAAGAGACCCAGTACTTC; CDR3 protein: CASSLNAGVQETQYF
CDR3 length: 14; J gene: TRBJ1-2; clone size: NA; D gene: NA; V gene: TRBV6-1; CDR3 DNA: TGTGCCAGCAGTGAACCTCGGACATCGTATGGCTACACCTTC; CDR3 protein: CASSEPRTSYGYTF